Following are 25 T cell receptor beta chains from one sample sequenced in a study of T cell responses to AZD1222 COVID-19 vaccine. Measured with immunoSEQ multiplex PCR; TCRdb has only the in-frame clones, and not every one. Among around 150,000 clones listed, 80% to 95% were seen once. Sequences were derived from peripheral blood, sampled 28 days after the second AZD1222 dose. The receptors derive from an adult who received the AZD1222 COVID-19 vaccine.

The rearrangement links TRBV5-1 to TRBJ2-5, with D hard to call. Germline CDR1 SGHRS, CDR2 YFSETQ. The CDR3 has 12 residues. The V end was cut by 2 bases, the J end by 7 bases, with 9 bases between. In DNA, the CDR3 is TGCGCCAGCAGCTTCCCCTCAGGGACCCAGTACTTC. This gives the protein CASSFPSGTQYF.

J is TRBJ2-3 and V is TRBV3-1 (or the pseudogene TRBV3-2); no clear D gene. V lost 6 bases and J 4 bases, leaving 5 bases between the germline ends. This CDR3 is 11 amino acids long. Per germline, CDR1 LGHDT and CDR2 YNNKEL (reference sequence). CDR3 sequence reads: CASRGSDTQYF. In DNA form, the CDR3 reads TGTGCCAGCAGAGGGTCAGATACGCAGTATTTT.

The rearrangement joins TRBV4-2 to TRBJ2-2, with 9 bases matching TRBD2. The CDR3 sequence is 17 residues long. J lost 3 bases, V lost 0 bases, and 5 bases had no gene match. The germline V gene has CDR1 LGHNA and CDR2 YNFKEQ. This CDR3 is CASSQDIAGDHTGELFF. CDR3 sequence (DNA): TGTGCCAGCAGCCAAGATATAGCGGGGGACCACACCGGGGAGCTGTTTTTT.

V gene TRBV30 combines with J gene TRBJ1-5, with D hard to call. Germline V lookup: CDR1 GTSNPN, CDR2 SVGIG (reference sequence). This CDR3 contains 13 residues. The V gene lost 1 base and the J gene lost 7 bases, with 11 bases spanning the gap. The CDR3 coding sequence is TGTGCCTGGAGTGCGGAGGTTGGGCAGCCCCAGCATTTT. Protein sequence: CAWSAEVGQPQHF.

This clone occurred once. CDR3 DNA: TGTGCCAGCAGTACTGGGACAGAGAATTCACCCCTCCACTTT. This gives the protein CASSTGTENSPLHF. The chain carries TRBV2 and TRBJ1-6; TRBD1 aligns across 7 bases. Germline V gives CDR1 SNHLY, CDR2 FYNNEI. With 5 bases clipped from V and 7 bases from J, the junction kept 5 bases outside the gene matches. The CDR3 sequence is 14 residues long. Using reference TRBV2 and TRBJ1-6 for the parts outside the CDR3, the full variable domain is EPEVTQTPSHQVTQMGQEVILRCVPISNHLYFYWYRQILGQKVEFLVSFYNNEISEKSEIFDDQFSVERPDGSNFTLKIRSTKLEDSAMYFCASSTGTENSPLHFGNGTRLTVT.

This chain uses TRBV27 with TRBJ2-2; D is undetermined. The CDR3 runs to 14 residues. CDR1 is MNHEY and CDR2 is SMNVEV in the germline V gene (reference sequence). Trimming shortened V by 1 base and J by 7 bases, and 10 bases separated the two germline ends. As DNA, the CDR3 is TGTGCCAGCAGTTTATTTTACGTGAGCGGGGAGCTGTTTTTT. Translating it yields CASSLFYVSGELFF.

The chain carries TRBV6-5 and TRBJ1-1; 7 positions match TRBD1. Germline V lookup: CDR1 MNHEY, CDR2 SVGAGI. The J segment lost 8 bases and the V segment lost 6 bases, leaving 6 bases of the junction unmatched. The CDR3 covers 12 residues. CDR3 DNA sequence: TGTGCCAGCAGCTACATGGACAGGGAAGCTTTCTTT. Protein product: CASSYMDREAFF.

The chain recombines TRBV7-9 with TRBJ2-7; possibly TRBD2 for D (7 bases). Germline V gene data show CDR1 as SEHNR and CDR2 as FQNEAQ (reference sequence). Trimming removed 4 bases from V and 2 bases from J, with 12 bases in between. The CDR3 extends over 14 amino acids. This chain's CDR3 is CASSWAGAAYEQYF. In DNA, the CDR3 is TGTGCCAGCAGCTGGGCGGGGGCGGCCTACGAGCAGTACTTC.

V usage is TRBV12-3 or TRBV12-4 and J usage is TRBJ1-2; TRBD1 agrees at 8 bases. V lost 7 bases and J lost 7; bases outside the gene matches: 8. This CDR3 is built from 13 residues. The CDR3 DNA reads as TGTGCCAGCACCATCGACAGGGGAAGTGGCTACACCTTC. It specifies CASTIDRGSGYTF.

This chain connects TRBV5-1 to TRBJ2-7, with 12 bases matching TRBD1. The CDR3 totals 14 residues. Trimming at V came to 4 bases and at J to 6 bases, leaving 5 bases not matched to a gene. Germline CDR1 and CDR2: SGHRS and YFSETQ. This CDR3 reads CASSPGTGGLEQYF. In nucleotides, the CDR3 is TGCGCCAGCAGCCCCGGGACAGGGGGCCTCGAGCAGTACTTC.

This rearrangement joins TRBV28 to TRBJ1-5, with TRBD1 as a possible D gene (5 bases). Germline lookup yields CDR1 MDHEN and CDR2 SYDVKM. The V gene lost 9 bases and the J gene lost 7 bases, with 19 bases spanning the gap. This CDR3 region has 14 residues. The CDR3, as DNA: TGTGCCAGTATTACGTGGGGCTATCAGCAGCCCCAGCATTTT. Translation: CASITWGYQQPQHF.

V usage is TRBV7-9 and J usage is TRBJ1-1, with no clear D. The CDR3 has 13 residues. Germline values: CDR1 SEHNR, CDR2 FQNEAQ (reference sequence). V lost 1 base and J 3 bases, leaving 6 bases between the germline ends. The CDR3 DNA is TGTGCCAGCAGCTTAGATCTGGACACTGAAGCTTTCTTT. Protein product: CASSLDLDTEAFF. Full variable domain (remainder filled in from reference TRBV7-9 and TRBJ1-1): DTGVSQNPRHKITKRGQNVTFRCDPISEHNRLYWYRQTLGQGPEFLTYFQNEAQLEKSRLLSDRFSAERPKGSFSTLEIQRTEQGDSAMYLCASSLDLDTEAFFGQGTRLTVV.

J is TRBJ1-4 and V is TRBV5-4; the match to TRBD1 covers 9 bases. The CDR3 is 14 residues long. Germline lookup yields CDR1 SGHNT and CDR2 YYREEE (reference sequence). Trimming at V came to 4 bases and at J to 7 bases, leaving 5 bases not matched to a gene. Here the CDR3 reads CASSATGGAEKLFF. CDR3 DNA sequence: TGTGCCAGCAGCGCTACAGGGGGCGCTGAAAAACTGTTTTTT.

The chain uses TRBV6-1 and TRBJ2-3; D may be TRBD1 (6 bases). V gave up 1 base and J gave up 9 bases, with 11 bases separating them. Germline CDR1 MNHNS, CDR2 SASEGT. The CDR3 runs 13 residues. CDR3 in DNA: TGTGCCAGCAGTGAAGTAGGGGGACGCACGCAGTATTTT. This encodes CASSEVGGRTQYF.

The V and J genes are TRBV6-5 and TRBJ1-2, with 8 positions matching TRBD1. CDR1 MNHEY and CDR2 SVGAGI come from the germline V gene. This CDR3 region has 16 residues. Trimming removed 4 bases from V and 6 bases from J; junction bases left unmatched: 13. As DNA, the CDR3 is TGTGCCAGCAGTTTAACTAGGACAGGGTCATATCATGGCTACACCTTC. Translated: CASSLTRTGSYHGYTF.

The genes are TRBV25-1 and TRBJ2-1, with a tentative D call TRBD2 (7 bases). CDR1 is MGHDK and CDR2 is SYGVNS in the germline V gene. CDR3 length: 15 residues. The germline V and J ends were trimmed by 4 bases and 2 bases, with 12 bases remaining between them. CDR3 bases: TGTGCCAGCAGTGGGAGGGGGGGTACCTACAATGAGCAGTTCTTC. It yields the protein CASSGRGGTYNEQFF. Based on the CDR3 plus reference TRBV25-1 and TRBJ2-1, the full variable domain is EADIYQTPRYLVIGTGKKITLECSQTMGHDKMYWYQQDPGMELHLIHYSYGVNSTEKGDLSSESTVSRIRTEHFPLTLESARPSHTSQYLCASSGRGGTYNEQFFGPGTRLTVL.

This chain uses TRBV9 with TRBJ2-5; unclear D gene. Germline-derived CDR1 and CDR2 are SGDLS and YYNGEE. Trimming stripped 4 bases from V and 5 bases from J, with 15 bases between. The CDR3 spans 14 residues. This chain's CDR3 is CASSMTGSLETQYF. The CDR3 bases are TGTGCCAGCAGCATGACCGGCAGCTTGGAGACCCAGTACTTC.

The gene calls are TRBV29-1 and TRBJ2-3; D tentatively fits TRBD1 or TRBD2 (6 bases each). The CDR3 consists of 13 residues. Trimming left V 4 bases short and J 2 bases short, with 10 bases between. The V gene's germline CDR1 is SQVTM and CDR2 ANQGSEA. The CDR3 sequence is CSVVGGTTDTQYF. The CDR3 DNA follows: TGCAGCGTTGTAGGGGGGACCACAGATACGCAGTATTTT.

The genes are TRBV29-1 and TRBJ1-1; 7 nucleotides align to TRBD1. Germline V lookup: CDR1 SQVTM, CDR2 ANQGSEA. This CDR3 comprises 14 residues. V was pared by 4 bases and J by 4 bases, with 9 bases of the junction left unmatched. CDR3 DNA: TGCAGCGTTGCAGGGGGGGCGCTGGCCACTGAAGCTTTCTTT. Protein: CSVAGGALATEAFF.

This rearrangement joins TRBV5-5 to TRBJ2-2; D not resolved. The CDR3 runs to 14 residues. CDR1 SGHKS and CDR2 YYEKEE come from the germline V gene (reference sequence). The V end lost 0 bases, the J end lost 1 base, and 4 bases lay between the germline ends. The CDR3 loop is CASSLVGNTGELFF. The CDR3 nucleotides are TGTGCCAGCAGCTTGGTGGGGAACACCGGGGAGCTGTTTTTT.

The rearrangement uses TRBV7-9 and TRBJ2-7; the match to TRBD1 covers 9 bases. CDR1 and CDR2 from the germline V gene are SEHNR and FQNEAQ (reference sequence). V trimming: 5 bases; J trimming: 3 bases; junction bases outside the gene matches: 2. This CDR3 comprises 13 residues. The chain's CDR3 is CASSADRGYEQYF. The CDR3 coding sequence is TGTGCCAGCAGCGCGGACAGGGGCTACGAGCAGTACTTC.

This chain links TRBV5-1 with TRBJ1-2; 9 nucleotides align to TRBD1. CDR3 length: 16 residues. The germline V gene has CDR1 SGHRS and CDR2 YFSETQ. Trimming removed 3 bases from V and 3 bases from J; junction bases left unmatched: 9. As DNA, the CDR3 is TGCGCCAGCAGCTCTCAAACAGGGGGCTCCGACTATGGCTACACCTTC. Residues: CASSSQTGGSDYGYTF. The whole variable domain, remainder taken from reference TRBV5-1 and TRBJ1-2, is KAGVTQTPRYLIKTRGQQVTLSCSPISGHRSVSWYQQTPGQGLQFLFEYFSETQRNKGNFPGRFSGRQFSNSRSEMNVSTLELGDSALYLCASSSQTGGSDYGYTFGSGTRLTVV.

The CDR3 protein is CASRGGTGELFF. The CDR3 DNA reads as TGTGCCAGCAGAGGGGGGACCGGGGAGCTGTTTTTT. V is TRBV6-4 and J is TRBJ2-2; either TRBD1 or TRBD2 may fit D (6 bases each). This CDR3 has 12 amino acids. V lost 6 bases and J 5 bases, leaving 7 bases between the germline ends. Per germline, CDR1 MRHNA and CDR2 SNTAGT.

The chain joins TRBV7-2 to TRBJ1-6; D not certain. Germline V gene data show CDR1 as SGHTA and CDR2 as FQGNSA. V was pared by 3 bases and J by 1 base, with 7 bases between. This CDR3 region has 15 residues. The CDR3 bases are TGTGCCAGCAGCTTTAGAGGATCCTATAATTCACCCCTCCACTTT. Protein product: CASSFRGSYNSPLHF.

This clone was found once. The chain is built from TRBV5-8 and TRBJ2-1; 12 bases are shared with TRBD2. J was trimmed by 1 base and V by 0 bases; bases with no gene match: 11. CDR1 SGHTS and CDR2 YDEGEE come from the germline V gene. The CDR3 contains 20 residues. CDR3 DNA sequence: TGTGCCAGCAGCTTGGACAGGCTAGCGGGGGGGTTTTGGTCCTACAATGAGCAGTTCTTC. Protein: CASSLDRLAGGFWSYNEQFF.